This T cell receptor (beta chain) was obtained from a study of shared clonotypes between healthy human individuals (dated by TCRdb to about 2020). As for the study more broadly: Three men and a couple of women, aged 18 to 49 years, made up the cohort. Libraries were prepared and TCR repertoires were sequenced by different laboratories using diverse techniques, in order to increase sequencing depth and limit assay-specific biases. For each donor, three plates each were used for CD4 naive and CD4 memory, two plates were used for CD8 naive, and one plate was used for CD8 memory. Per donor, leukapheresis produced somewhere between about 0.9 and 9.5 billion PBMCs. To estimate repertoire size and how much clonotypes are shared between individuals, the study performed deep sequencing of blood TCR repertoires from about 5 healthy adults. Beyond this particular receptor, the publication reports: Based on pairwise subsampling, the degree of clonotype sharing among donors was expected to be affected by sequencing depth. Clonotypes shared by all four sorted-subset donors showed higher generation probabilities than non-shared clonotypes. Sharing across a few donors was observed for about 5% of naive CD4, about 4% of naive CD8, 2% to 2.5% of memory CD4, and approximately 0.41% of memory CD8 clonotypes. Because the study included a small number of donors, the genetic and exposure-history diversity represented was limited. Incomplete sequencing was indicated by rarefaction of sorted-subset datasets, despite the large sequencing depth. Larger estimated clonotype richness was generally found for naive subsets than for memory subsets. Only blood was sampled, and tissue TCR repertoires likely differ from those in blood.

Donors were healthy HIV-negative adults with no recently reported acute infections or vaccinations. Every donor was a Caucasian adult living in Nashville, Tennessee, USA. CD4+ T cells were enriched by magnetic negative selection; naive cells were then positively selected on CD45RA, and the negative fraction formed the memory subset. After blood collection by leukapheresis, PBMCs were isolated using Ficoll-Histopaque density gradient centrifugation and then cryopreserved in the vapor phase of liquid nitrogen. Analytical flow cytometry was used to check the purity and quantity of each magnetically sorted T cell population. Genomic DNA was isolated from every sorted fraction and measured by UV absorbance on a Nanodrop 2000c. For this chain, trimming is 5 bases at the V end and 7 bases at the J end, and the number of junction bases without a gene match is 7. The CDR3 runs 14 residues from the cysteine to the phenylalanine. This entry keeps only the CDR3 DNA: 42 bases, framed from base 1. CDR1 LNHDA and CDR2 SQIVND are derived from the germline V gene (reference sequence).

Details on this clone: Its antigen specificity is not known. No base-level quality is on record; no much larger clone is a single base apart.

Using the deep immunoSEQ assay, multiplex PCR amplified TCR CDR3 regions from genomic DNA. For each cell subset, the extracted genomic DNA was distributed evenly across all wells of several immunoSEQ 96-well plates, and each plate served as one replicate. For sorted subsets, roughly 0.2 ug genomic DNA, equal to some 28,000 T cell genomes, was loaded into each replicate PCR. Purified libraries were measured with a Qubit 3.0 fluorometer, size-checked on a Bioanalyzer 2100, and measured again with the KAPA Library Quantification kit. Every immunoSEQ 96-well plate was sequenced on a dedicated single-read 150-cycle Illumina NextSeq 550 flow cell. The original methods were these. Because the immunoSEQ output included only junctional sequences and no quality scores, the filtering could not be the same as the filtering used for full-length reads. To assign V/J genes and CDR3, sequences were annotated using PyIR, a Python wrapper for IgBLAST v1.9, with IMGT germline references. Reads with weak V/J assignments (E-value above 1e-6), missing CDR3, stop codons, out-of-frame junctions, or ambiguous translated residues were removed. V3J clonotypes were defined as sequences sharing the same inferred V gene, J gene, and CDR3 amino acid sequence. Percentage overlap between repertoires was calculated by dividing the number of shared unique clonotypes by the size of the smaller repertoire. Richness of each repertoire was evaluated using RTK rarefaction, the Chao1 estimator, and Recon v2.1 estimates of unobserved clonotypes. Generation probabilities for all TCRbeta clonotypes obtained by the gDNA method from several donors were computed using OLGA. The table comes from immuneACCESS by way of TCRdb, which keeps in-frame sequences with V and J called. Part of the clones is missing from these tables; in studies checked, under half for an unresolved V gene and the rest for unknown reasons. V and J calls and clone size come straight from that table; D and trimming were deduced from the DNA. The sample records more than 1.2 million clones, roughly 98.5% of which are singletons. The leading ten clones occupy roughly 0.36% of the sample.

This receptor chain uses TRBV19 and TRBJ2-1; TRBD1 matches 8 bases in the middle. The origin of this receptor is a man aged 25-40 years in good health. Specimen: naive CD4+ T cells sorted from blood. The sample's cell subset or site label, decoded: CD45RA+ positively selected. In nucleotides, the sequence is TGTGCCAGTAGTCAGGGACAGGACTTGAATGAGCAGTTCTTC. This translates into CASSQGQDLNEQFF.